This passage covers 25 T cell receptor beta chains from one sample sequenced in a study of blood T cell repertoires in COVID-19. The table came from immunoSEQ multiplex PCR; TCRdb's copy has only in-frame clones and leaves some out. The table includes 250,000 or so clones, 88% detected once. What was sequenced was peripheral blood. The receptors were gathered from a woman aged 55-75 years with acute or convalescent COVID-19.

The table lists this clone with a count of one. A junction end diverges from the germline sequence, so it may reflect a read error. The chain joins TRBV19 to TRBJ1-4; maybe TRBD1 (6 bases). Germline-derived CDR1 and CDR2 are LNHDA and SQIVND (reference sequence). The CDR3 consists of 12 residues. CDR3 bases: TGTACCAGCAGGACAGTCAATGAAAAACTGTTTTTT. It yields the protein CTSRTVNEKLFF.

This chain joins TRBV29-1 and TRBJ1-5; D is perhaps TRBD1 (6 bases). CDR1 and CDR2 from the germline V gene are SQVTM and ANQGSEA. The CDR3 is made up of 13 amino acids. Trimming removed 6 bases at V and 6 bases at J, with 15 bases between. CDR3 in amino acids: CSVDQGIGQPQHF. CDR3 in DNA: TGCAGCGTGGACCAGGGGATAGGTCAGCCCCAGCATTTT.

This clone was recorded once. The chain combines TRBV27 with TRBJ1-1, with TRBD1 as a possible D gene (5 bases). The CDR3 is made up of 14 amino acids. Trimming pared 3 bases from V and 4 bases from J, leaving 12 bases between. Germline values: CDR1 MNHEY, CDR2 SMNVEV (reference sequence). In nucleotides, the CDR3 is TGTGCCAGCAGTTTGCAAGGGGCCGCCACTGAAGCTTTCTTT. Protein: CASSLQGAATEAFF.

Regarding this clone: Germline is not matched at one junction end, which may reflect a read error. The rearrangement joins TRBV7-8 to TRBJ1-3; no clear D gene. Germline CDR1 reads SGHVS; CDR2 reads FQNEAQ. CDR3 length: 12 residues. CDR3 bases: TGTGCCAGCAGCCCTACTGGAGACACCATATATTTT. Its protein product is CASSPTGDTIYF.

The chain carries TRBV5-4 and TRBJ1-2, with 7 nucleotides matching TRBD1. After removal of 4 bases from V and 4 bases from J, the junction contained 10 bases not matched to a gene. The length of the CDR3 is 15 residues. Germline V lookup: CDR1 SGHNT, CDR2 YYREEE (reference sequence). The CDR3 nucleotides read TGTGCCAGCAGCCGGATGACAGGGATCCTCTATGGCTACACCTTC. This sequence encodes CASSRMTGILYGYTF.

The chain carries TRBV5-8 and TRBJ2-7; 8 bases line up with TRBD1. V lost 3 bases and J lost 2; bases outside the gene matches: 16. CDR3 length: 18 amino acids. CDR1 SGHTS and CDR2 YDEGEE come from the germline V gene. The CDR3 DNA follows: TGTGCCAGCAGCTCCTGGACAGGGCCAGAGGGAGTCCCCTACGAGCAGTACTTC. This translates into CASSSWTGPEGVPYEQYF.

This chain uses TRBV27 with TRBJ2-7, with TRBD2 matching 8 bases. Germline V CDR1 and CDR2: MNHEY, SMNVEV (reference sequence). The CDR3 is made up of 15 amino acids. Trimming removed 2 bases from V and 3 bases from J; junction bases left unmatched: 6. CDR3 nucleotide sequence: TGTGCCAGCAGTTTAAGACGGGAGGGGATCTACGAGCAGTACTTC. Translating it yields CASSLRREGIYEQYF.

The V call is TRBV11-2, the J call TRBJ2-7, with TRBD2 as a possible D gene (5 bases). The V gene lost 3 bases and the J gene lost 3 bases, with 9 bases spanning the gap. The CDR3 consists of 13 residues. Germline CDR1 SGHAT, CDR2 FQNNGV. The CDR3 nucleotides are TGTGCCAGCAGCTTCGGACTGGACTACGAGCAGTACTTC. Amino acids: CASSFGLDYEQYF. Using reference TRBV11-2 and TRBJ2-7 for the parts outside the CDR3, the full variable domain is EAGVAQSPRYKIIEKRQSVAFWCNPISGHATLYWYQQILGQGPKLLIQFQNNGVVDDSQLPKDRFSAERLKGVDSTLKIQPAKLEDSAVYLCASSFGLDYEQYFGPGTRLTVT.

This clone was counted a single time. The chain has TRBV27 and TRBJ1-2, with TRBD1 matching 11 bases. CDR3 size: 18 residues. The trim removed 5 bases at V and 0 bases at J, leaving 11 bases unmatched. Looked up from germline, CDR1 is MNHEY and CDR2 is SMNVEV (reference sequence). The DNA for the CDR3 is TGTGCCAGCAGTACTACCTTGGGACAGGGGGATTCTAACTATGGCTACACCTTC. Amino acids: CASSTTLGQGDSNYGYTF.

The chain couples TRBV10-3 to TRBJ2-7; TRBD1 matches 7 bases. Germline loops: CDR1 ENHRY, CDR2 SYGVKD. With 3 bases clipped from V and 7 bases from J, the junction kept 12 bases outside the gene matches. The CDR3 loop spans 15 amino acids. The CDR3 DNA follows: TGTGCCATCAGTGACCCCCCCGGGACAGCGATGGAGCAGTACTTC. The encoded protein is CAISDPPGTAMEQYF.

The rearrangement uses TRBV7-6 and TRBJ2-3; 14 nucleotides line up with TRBD2. The CDR3 has 19 amino acids. Germline values: CDR1 SGHVS, CDR2 FNYEAQ. J gave up 0 bases and V 1 base, and 6 bases lay outside the gene matches. The CDR3 coding sequence is TGTGCCAGCAGCTTAGACGGACTAGCGGGAGGTACTAGCACAGATACGCAGTATTTT. It yields the protein CASSLDGLAGGTSTDTQYF.

In nucleotides, the CDR3 is TGTGCCACCAGTGATGGGGGCCTTGATGAGCAGTTCTTC. This sequence encodes CATSDGGLDEQFF. The chain couples TRBV24-1 to TRBJ2-1; D possibly corresponds to TRBD1 (6 bases). The CDR3 runs 13 residues. With 3 bases removed from V and 8 bases from J, the gap between germline ends came to 10 bases. The V gene's germline CDR1 is KGHDR and CDR2 SFDVKD.

V is TRBV7-6 and J is TRBJ2-3; no firm D call. The ends were cut back, 2 bases at V and 2 bases at J, with 8 bases in the middle. The CDR3 sequence is 14 residues long. Germline-derived CDR1 and CDR2 are SGHVS and FNYEAQ. CDR3 protein: CASSLQVFTDTQYF. As DNA, the CDR3 is TGTGCCAGCAGCTTACAGGTTTTCACAGATACGCAGTATTTT.

The V and J genes are TRBV9 and TRBJ2-1; D uncertain. The CDR3 contains 13 residues. Trimming took 4 bases from V and 10 from J, leaving 15 bases between them. CDR1 and CDR2 (germline): SGDLS, YYNGEE. CDR3 bases: TGTGCCAGCAGCTCTCCCAGCGTAGAGGAGCAGTTCTTC. Its translation is CASSSPSVEEQFF. Full variable domain (rest looked up from reference TRBV9 and TRBJ2-1): DSGVTQTPKHLITATGQRVTLRCSPRSGDLSVYWYQQSLDQGLQFLIQYYNGEERAKGNILERFSAQQFPDLHSELNLSSLELGDSALYFCASSSPSVEEQFFGPGTRLTVL.

The CDR3 loop is CAISESEVFKEKLFF. As DNA, the CDR3 is TGTGCCATCAGTGAGTCGGAGGTGTTCAAAGAAAAACTGTTTTTT. The chain recombines TRBV10-3 with TRBJ1-4; D is ambiguous. V was cut by 0 bases and J by 8 bases, with 13 bases left in between. The germline V gene encodes CDR1 ENHRY and CDR2 SYGVKD. The CDR3 sequence is 15 residues long.

The CDR3 DNA reads TGTGCCATTCTCGGGGGACGAAACACTGAAGCTTTCTTT. Its protein is CAILGGRNTEAFF. V and J are TRBV10-3 and TRBJ1-1; D is perhaps TRBD1 (5 bases). Germline loops: CDR1 ENHRY, CDR2 SYGVKD. Trimming cost V 9 bases and J 2 bases, with 13 bases left between them. The CDR3 has 13 amino acids.

The J gene is TRBJ1-4, the V gene TRBV29-1; possibly TRBD1 for D (6 bases). The germline V gene encodes CDR1 SQVTM and CDR2 ANQGSEA. Between the trimmed V and J ends, which lost 6 bases and 8 bases, there was a span of 13 bases. The CDR3 is made up of 12 amino acids. In nucleotides, the CDR3 is TGCAGCGTCTCGAGGGGGGGCGAAAAACTGTTTTTT. Translation gives CSVSRGGEKLFF.

This rearrangement joins TRBV10-1 to TRBJ1-1; no firm D call. V was pared by 0 bases and J by 2 bases, with 7 bases between. Germline V gene data show CDR1 as WNHNN and CDR2 as SYGVQD (reference sequence). This CDR3 is built from 14 residues. Here the CDR3 DNA reads TGCGCCAGCAGTGAGTCGGGAGTAAACACTGAAGCTTTCTTT. Translated: CASSESGVNTEAFF.

This clone was picked up one time. The chain is built from TRBV5-5 and TRBJ1-5, with 10 bases matching TRBD1. The CDR3 covers 17 residues. Germline V gives CDR1 SGHKS, CDR2 YYEKEE (reference sequence). The junction had 12 bases not matched to a gene; V was cut back by 2 bases and J by 7 bases. CDR3 loop: CASSLTGQGVMGQPQHF. The CDR3 DNA follows: TGTGCCAGCAGCTTAACCGGACAGGGGGTCATGGGACAGCCCCAGCATTTT.

This chain connects TRBV28 to TRBJ1-2; D not resolved. There are 12 residues in the CDR3. Germline CDR1 MDHEN, CDR2 SYDVKM. The ends were cut back, 5 bases at V and 7 bases at J, with 11 bases in the middle. For the CDR3, the DNA is TGTGCCAGCAGTCCGGACTCTCGTGGCTACACCTTC. This encodes CASSPDSRGYTF.

This clone was counted only a few times. This chain uses TRBV4-2 with TRBJ1-2, with TRBD1 matching over 10 bases. The trim removed 4 bases at V and 8 bases at J, leaving 7 bases unmatched. Germline CDR1 LGHNA, CDR2 YNFKEQ. This CDR3 comprises 14 residues. The CDR3 spells CASSPGQGELGYTF. The CDR3 DNA reads as TGTGCCAGCAGCCCCGGACAGGGGGAATTGGGCTACACCTTC.

The rearrangement joins TRBV14 to TRBJ1-4; D uncertain. The CDR3 has 13 residues. CDR1 SGHDN and CDR2 FVKESK come from the germline V gene. The ends were cut back, 5 bases at V and 8 bases at J, with 12 bases in the middle. For the CDR3, the DNA is TGTGCCAGCAGCAACTTCGCCGTAGAAAAACTGTTTTTT. It codes for CASSNFAVEKLFF.

This clone was observed a few times. The chain employs TRBV18 and TRBJ2-1, with 9 bases fitting TRBD1. CDR1 and CDR2 from the germline V gene are KGHSH and LQKENI. The CDR3 runs to 15 residues. J was trimmed by 10 bases and V by 4 bases; bases with no gene match: 11. CDR3 coding DNA: TGTGCCAGCTCACTCGCCGGGACAGGGAGTCGGGAGCAGTTCTTC. Translation gives CASSLAGTGSREQFF.

This chain uses TRBV14 with TRBJ1-2; D ambiguous. Germline V gene lookup returns CDR1 SGHDN and CDR2 FVKESK. Trimming stripped 0 bases from V and 3 bases from J, with 11 bases between. This CDR3 has 15 amino acids. CDR3 coding DNA: TGTGCCAGCAGCCAAGATTGGGCAACTTACTATGGCTACACCTTC. Translated: CASSQDWATYYGYTF.

The chain carries TRBV30 and TRBJ1-5, with 7 bases fitting TRBD1. V was pared by 5 bases and J by 10 bases, with 11 bases of the junction left unmatched. The CDR3 spans 13 residues. Germline V gene data show CDR1 as GTSNPN and CDR2 as SVGIG (reference sequence). The CDR3 nucleotides read TGTGCCTGGGCCGGACAGGTCAATGGACCCCAGCATTTT. Translated, it gives CAWAGQVNGPQHF. The whole variable domain, filled in from reference TRBV30 and TRBJ1-5, reads SQTIHQWPATLVQPVGSPLSLECTVEGTSNPNLYWYRQAAGRGLQLLFYSVGIGQISSEVPQNLSASRPQDRQFILSSKKLLLSDSGFYLCAWAGQVNGPQHFGDGTRLSIL.